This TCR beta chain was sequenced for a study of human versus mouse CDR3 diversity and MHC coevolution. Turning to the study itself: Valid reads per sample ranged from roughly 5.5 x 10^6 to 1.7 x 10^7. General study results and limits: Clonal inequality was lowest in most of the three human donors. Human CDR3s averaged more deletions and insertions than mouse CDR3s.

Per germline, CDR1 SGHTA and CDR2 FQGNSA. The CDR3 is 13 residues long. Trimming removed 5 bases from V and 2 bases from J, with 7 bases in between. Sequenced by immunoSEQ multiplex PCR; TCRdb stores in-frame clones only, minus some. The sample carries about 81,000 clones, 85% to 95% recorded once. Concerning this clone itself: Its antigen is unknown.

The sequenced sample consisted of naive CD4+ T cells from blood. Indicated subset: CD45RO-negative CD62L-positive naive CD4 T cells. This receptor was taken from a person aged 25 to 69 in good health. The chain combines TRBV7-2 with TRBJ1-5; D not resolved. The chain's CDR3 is CASSPEGNQPQHF. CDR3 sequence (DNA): TGTGCCAGCAGCCCGGAGGGCAATCAGCCCCAGCATTTT.